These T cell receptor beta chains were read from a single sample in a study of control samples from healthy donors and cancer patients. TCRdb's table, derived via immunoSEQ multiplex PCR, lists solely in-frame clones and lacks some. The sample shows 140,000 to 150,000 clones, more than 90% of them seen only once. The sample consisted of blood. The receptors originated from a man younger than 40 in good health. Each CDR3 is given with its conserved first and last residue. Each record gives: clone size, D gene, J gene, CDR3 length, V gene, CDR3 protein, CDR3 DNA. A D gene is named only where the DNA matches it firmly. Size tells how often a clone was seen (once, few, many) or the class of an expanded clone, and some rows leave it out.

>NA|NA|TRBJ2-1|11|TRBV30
CAWSEWNEQFF
TGTGCCTGGAGTGAATGGAATGAGCAGTTCTTC
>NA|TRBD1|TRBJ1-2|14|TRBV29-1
CSVEGDRGWYGYTF
TGCAGCGTTGAAGGGGACAGGGGATGGTATGGCTACACCTTC
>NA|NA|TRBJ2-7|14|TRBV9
CASSPSSGIDEQYF
TGTGCCAGCAGCCCATCGAGCGGTATAGACGAGCAGTACTTC
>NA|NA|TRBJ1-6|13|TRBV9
CASSAAYNSPLHF
TGTGCCAGCAGCGCCGCCTATAATTCACCCCTCCACTTT
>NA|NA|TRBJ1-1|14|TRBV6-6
CASSYSRANTEAFF
TGTGCCAGCAGTTACTCCCGGGCGAACACTGAAGCTTTCTTT
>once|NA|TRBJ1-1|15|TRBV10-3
CAISETGSMNTEAFF
TGTGCCATCAGTGAGACAGGGTCCATGAACACTGAAGCTTTCTTT
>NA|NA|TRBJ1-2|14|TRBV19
CASSIGEANYGYTF
TGTGCCAGTAGTATAGGAGAAGCTAACTATGGCTACACCTTC
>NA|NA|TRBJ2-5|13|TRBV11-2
CASSSGTQETQYF
TGTGCCAGCAGCTCCGGGACTCAAGAGACCCAGTACTTC
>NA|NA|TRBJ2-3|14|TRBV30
CAWSSLARTDTQYF
TGTGCCTGGAGTAGTCTAGCTCGCACAGATACGCAGTATTTT
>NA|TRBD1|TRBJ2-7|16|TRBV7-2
CASSPSRGTTTYEQYF
TGTGCCAGCAGCCCGAGCAGGGGGACAACAACCTACGAGCAGTACTTC
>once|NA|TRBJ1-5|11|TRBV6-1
CASSDNQPQHF
TGTGCCAGCAGTGATAATCAGCCCCAGCATTTT
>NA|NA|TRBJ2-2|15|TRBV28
CASSPPSTNTGELFF
TGTGCCAGCAGTCCCCCGTCCACGAACACCGGGGAGCTGTTTTTT
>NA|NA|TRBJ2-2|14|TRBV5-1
CATQSNRFTGELFF
TGCGCCACCCAGTCGAACAGGTTTACCGGGGAGCTGTTTTTT
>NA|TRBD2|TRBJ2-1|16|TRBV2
CASSVASGSSYNEQFF
TGTGCCAGCAGTGTGGCTAGCGGATCCTCCTACAATGAGCAGTTCTTC
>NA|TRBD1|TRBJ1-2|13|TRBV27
CASSSQGYYGYTF
TGTGCCAGCAGTTCACAGGGGTACTATGGCTACACCTTC
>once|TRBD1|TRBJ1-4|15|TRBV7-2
CASSSKDRPNEKLFF
TGTGCCAGCAGCTCCAAGGACAGGCCTAATGAAAAACTGTTTTTT
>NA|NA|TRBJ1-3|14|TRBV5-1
CASSLGDAGNTIYF
TGCGCCAGCAGCTTGGGGGACGCTGGAAACACCATATATTTT
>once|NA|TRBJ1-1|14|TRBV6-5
CASNGVVGNTEAFF
TGTGCCAGCAATGGTGTGGTGGGGAACACTGAAGCTTTCTTT
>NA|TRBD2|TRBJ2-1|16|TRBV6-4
CASSLTALAGGHEQFF
TGTGCCAGCAGCCTGACGGCACTAGCGGGGGGGCATGAGCAGTTCTTC
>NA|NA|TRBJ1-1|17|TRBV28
CASSSYSRAGLNTEAFF
TGTGCCAGCAGTTCTTATTCCCGAGCGGGGTTGAACACTGAAGCTTTCTTT
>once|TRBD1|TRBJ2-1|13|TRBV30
CAWRGRGLGEQFF
TGTGCCTGGAGGGGCAGGGGGCTTGGTGAGCAGTTCTTC
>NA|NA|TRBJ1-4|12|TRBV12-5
CASSRGDEKLFF
TGTGCTAGTTCTAGGGGGGATGAAAAACTGTTTTTT
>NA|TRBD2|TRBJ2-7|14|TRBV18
CASSRTSGGDEQYF
TGTGCCAGCTCCCGGACTAGCGGGGGGGACGAGCAGTACTTC
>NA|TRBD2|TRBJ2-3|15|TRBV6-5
CASRQTSGSTDTQYF
TGTGCCAGCAGACAGACTAGCGGTAGCACAGATACGCAGTATTTT
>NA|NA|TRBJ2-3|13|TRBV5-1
CASSIGGTDTQYF
TGCGCCAGCAGCATTGGTGGCACAGATACGCAGTATTTT
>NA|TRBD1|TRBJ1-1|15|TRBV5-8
CASSIRQGPNTEAFF
TGTGCCAGCAGCATCCGACAGGGGCCGAACACTGAAGCTTTCTTT
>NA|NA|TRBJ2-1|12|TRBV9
CASSGGFNEQFF
TGTGCCAGCAGCGGGGGGTTCAATGAGCAGTTCTTC
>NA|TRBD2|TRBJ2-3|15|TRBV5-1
CASSLLAGEKDTQYF
TGCGCCAGCAGCTTGTTAGCGGGGGAAAAAGATACGCAGTATTTT
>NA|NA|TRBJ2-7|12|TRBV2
CASSERGYEQYF
TGTGCCAGCAGTGAACGGGGCTACGAGCAGTACTTC
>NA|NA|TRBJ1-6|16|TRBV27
CASSAEQGGYNSPLHF
TGTGCCAGCAGTGCCGAACAGGGAGGCTATAATTCACCCCTCCACTTT
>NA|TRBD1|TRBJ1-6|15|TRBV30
CAWMRTGAKDSPLHF
TGTGCCTGGATGCGGACAGGGGCGAAGGATTCACCCCTCCACTTT
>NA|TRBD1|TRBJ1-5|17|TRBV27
CASSLLWTGESNQPQHF
TGTGCCAGCAGTTTATTGTGGACAGGGGAATCCAATCAGCCCCAGCATTTT
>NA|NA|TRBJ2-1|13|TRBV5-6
CASSLGTNNEQFF
TGTGCCAGCAGCTTGGGGACCAACAATGAGCAGTTCTTC
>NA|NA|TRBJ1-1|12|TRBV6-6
CASRDSLPEAFF
TGTGCCAGCAGGGATAGCTTACCTGAAGCTTTCTTT
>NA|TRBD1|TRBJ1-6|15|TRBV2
CASSDPGQSDSPLHF
TGTGCCAGCAGTGATCCGGGACAGTCAGATTCACCCCTCCACTTT
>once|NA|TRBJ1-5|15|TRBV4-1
CASSQALNSNQPQHF
TGCGCCAGCAGCCAAGCCCTTAACAGCAATCAGCCCCAGCATTTT
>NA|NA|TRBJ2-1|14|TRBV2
CASSRQGSGNEQFF
TGTGCCAGCAGTCGGCAGGGAAGCGGCAATGAGCAGTTCTTC
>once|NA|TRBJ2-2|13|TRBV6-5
CASSPTNTGELFF
TGTGCCAGCAGTCCCACGAACACCGGGGAGCTGTTTTTT
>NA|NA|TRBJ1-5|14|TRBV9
CASSVGDSNQPQHF
TGTGCCAGCAGCGTAGGCGACAGCAATCAGCCCCAGCATTTT
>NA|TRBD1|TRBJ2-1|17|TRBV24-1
CATSEGTGWSSYNEQFF
TGTGCCACCAGTGAGGGGACAGGGTGGAGCTCCTACAATGAGCAGTTCTTC
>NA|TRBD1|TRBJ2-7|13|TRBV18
CASSPPRGNEQYF
TGTGCCAGCTCACCACCCAGGGGGAACGAGCAGTACTTC
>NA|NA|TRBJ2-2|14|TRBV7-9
CASSSRGYTGELFF
TGTGCCAGCAGTTCGCGGGGTTACACCGGGGAGCTGTTTTTT
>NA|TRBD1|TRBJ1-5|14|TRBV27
CASSSPTGAQPQHF
TGTGCCAGCAGTTCTCCTACAGGGGCGCAGCCCCAGCATTTT